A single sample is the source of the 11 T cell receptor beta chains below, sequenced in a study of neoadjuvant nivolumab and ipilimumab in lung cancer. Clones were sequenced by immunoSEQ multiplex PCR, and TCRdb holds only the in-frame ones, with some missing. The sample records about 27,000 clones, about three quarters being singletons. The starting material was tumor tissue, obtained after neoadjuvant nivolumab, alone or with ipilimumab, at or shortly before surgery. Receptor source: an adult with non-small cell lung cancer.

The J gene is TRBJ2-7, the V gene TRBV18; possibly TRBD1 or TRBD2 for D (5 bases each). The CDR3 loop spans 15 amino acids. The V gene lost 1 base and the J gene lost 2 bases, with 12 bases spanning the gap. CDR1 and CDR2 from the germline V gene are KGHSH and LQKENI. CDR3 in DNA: TGTGCCAGCTCACCACGGGGGACGGGGACCTACGAGCAGTACTTC. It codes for CASSPRGTGTYEQYF. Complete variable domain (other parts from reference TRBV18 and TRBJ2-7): NAGVMQNPRHLVRRRGQEARLRCSPMKGHSHVYWYRQLPEEGLKFMVYLQKENIIDESGMPKERFSAEFPKEGPSILRIQQVVRGDSAAYFCASSPRGTGTYEQYFGPGTRLTVT.

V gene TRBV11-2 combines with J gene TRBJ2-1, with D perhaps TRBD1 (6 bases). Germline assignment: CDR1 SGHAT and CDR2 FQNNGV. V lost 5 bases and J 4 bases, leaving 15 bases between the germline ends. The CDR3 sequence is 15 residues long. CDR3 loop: CASSPQAGVYNEQFF. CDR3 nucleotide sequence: TGTGCCAGCAGCCCCCAGGCAGGGGTGTACAATGAGCAGTTCTTC.

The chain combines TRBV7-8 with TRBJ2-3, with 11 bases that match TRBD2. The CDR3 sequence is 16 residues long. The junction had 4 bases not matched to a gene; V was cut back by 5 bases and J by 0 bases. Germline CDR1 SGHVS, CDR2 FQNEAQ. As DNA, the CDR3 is TGTGCCAGCAGCGCAAGGACTAGCGGGAGCACAGATACGCAGTATTTT. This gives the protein CASSARTSGSTDTQYF.

Here the CDR3 DNA reads TGTGCCAGCAGCTGGGAGAGGGGTACTGAAGCTTTCTTT. This translates into CASSWERGTEAFF. The rearrangement links TRBV5-6 to TRBJ1-1; D is possibly TRBD1 (5 bases). The CDR3 is made up of 13 amino acids. Germline V lookup: CDR1 SGHDT, CDR2 YYEEEE. Trimming cost V 3 bases and J 5 bases, with 11 bases left between them.

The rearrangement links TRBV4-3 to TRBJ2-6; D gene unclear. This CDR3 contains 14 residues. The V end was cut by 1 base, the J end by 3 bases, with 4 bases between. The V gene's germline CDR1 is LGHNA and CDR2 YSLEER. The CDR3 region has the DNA TGCGCCAGCAGCCAAGGGTTTGGGGCCAACGTCCTGACTTTC. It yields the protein CASSQGFGANVLTF.

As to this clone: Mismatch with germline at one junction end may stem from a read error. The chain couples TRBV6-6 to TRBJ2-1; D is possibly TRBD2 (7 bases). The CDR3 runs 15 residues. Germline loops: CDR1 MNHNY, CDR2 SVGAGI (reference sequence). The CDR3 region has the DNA TGTGCCAGCAGTTACTCGGGGGGGGCCTACGATGAGCAGTTCTTC. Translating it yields CASSYSGGAYDEQFF.

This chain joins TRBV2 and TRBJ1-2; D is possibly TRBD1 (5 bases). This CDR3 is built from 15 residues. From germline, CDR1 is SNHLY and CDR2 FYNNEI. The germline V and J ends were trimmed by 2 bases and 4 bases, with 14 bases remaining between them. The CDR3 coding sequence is TGTGCCAGCAGTGAATTTACCGCCGGGGGCTATGGCTACACCTTC. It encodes CASSEFTAGGYGYTF. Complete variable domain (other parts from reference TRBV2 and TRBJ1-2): EPEVTQTPSHQVTQMGQEVILRCVPISNHLYFYWYRQILGQKVEFLVSFYNNEISEKSEIFDDQFSVERPDGSNFTLKIRSTKLEDSAMYFCASSEFTAGGYGYTFGSGTRLTVV.

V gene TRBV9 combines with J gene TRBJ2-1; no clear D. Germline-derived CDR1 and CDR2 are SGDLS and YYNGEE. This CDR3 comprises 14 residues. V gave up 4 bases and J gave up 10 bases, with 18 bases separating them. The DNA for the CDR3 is TGTGCCAGCAGCCCCAACCTTGAGCACCCCGAGCAGTTCTTC. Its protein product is CASSPNLEHPEQFF.

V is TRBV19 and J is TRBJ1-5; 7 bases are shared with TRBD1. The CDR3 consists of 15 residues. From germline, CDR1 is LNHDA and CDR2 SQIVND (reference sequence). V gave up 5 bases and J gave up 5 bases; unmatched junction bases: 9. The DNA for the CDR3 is TGTGCCAGTAGTTACGTCGACACAGGGGATCAGCCCCAGCATTTT. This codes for CASSYVDTGDQPQHF.

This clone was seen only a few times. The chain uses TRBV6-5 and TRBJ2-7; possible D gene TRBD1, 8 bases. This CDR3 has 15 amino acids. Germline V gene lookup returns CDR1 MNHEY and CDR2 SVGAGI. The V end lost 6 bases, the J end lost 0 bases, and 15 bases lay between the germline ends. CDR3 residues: CASRWDRTSSYEQYF. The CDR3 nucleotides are TGTGCCAGCAGATGGGACAGGACTAGCTCCTACGAGCAGTACTTC.

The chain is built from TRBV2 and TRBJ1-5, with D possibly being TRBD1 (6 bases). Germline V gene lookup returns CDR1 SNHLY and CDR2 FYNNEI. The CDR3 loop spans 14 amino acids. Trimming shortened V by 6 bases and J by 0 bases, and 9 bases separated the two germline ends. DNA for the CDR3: TGTGCCAGCAGGGGGGCGGATAGCAATCAGCCCCAGCATTTT. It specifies CASRGADSNQPQHF.